Listed below are T cell receptor beta chains from one sample, sequenced in a study of blood T cell repertoires in COVID-19. Libraries were prepared by immunoSEQ multiplex PCR; TCRdb keeps only in-frame clonotypes and omits some of them. Found here are under 95,000 clones, 82% of them singletons; the top ten hold approximately 1.3%. Sequences were obtained from peripheral blood. Receptor source: a woman older than 75 with acute or convalescent COVID-19. Each CDR3 is given with its conserved first and last residue. The D gene is left open where the match is weak. Only part of the rows carry a size: once, few, many, or a class if the clone is expanded.

j_call clone_size d_call v_call cdr3_nt cdr3_aa
TRBJ1-2 - - TRBV7-9 TGTGCCAGCAGCTTAGGGGGGGATGGCTACACCTTC CASSLGGDGYTF
TRBJ2-4 - - TRBV9 TGTGCCAGCAGCCGGGACACCCAAAACATTCAGTACTTC CASSRDTQNIQYF
TRBJ1-1 - - TRBV5-1 TGCGCCAGCGTTAATGAGCAGAACACTGAAGCTTTCTTT CASVNEQNTEAFF
TRBJ1-5 - - TRBV10-3 TGTGCCATCAGTTATTCCGGGACTGAAGGTCAGCCCCAGCATTTT CAISYSGTEGQPQHF
TRBJ2-2 - - TRBV24-1 TGTGCCACCAGTGTCGGTTCGAACACCGGGGAGCTGTTTTTT CATSVGSNTGELFF
TRBJ1-6 - TRBD1 TRBV7-3 TGTGCCAGCAGCTTAGACACCAGGGGGCGAAATTCACCCCTCCACTTT CASSLDTRGRNSPLHF
TRBJ2-7 - TRBD2 TRBV27 TGTGCCAGCAGTTTATCGAAGGGCCTAGCGGGAGATACCTACGAGCAGTACTTC CASSLSKGLAGDTYEQYF
TRBJ2-7 - TRBD2 TRBV6-5 TGTGCCAGCAGCCCCACTAGCGGGGCCTCCTACGAGCAGTACTTC CASSPTSGASYEQYF
TRBJ2-7 - TRBD2 TRBV5-1 TGCGCCAGCAGCTCGGGCGCCCTAGCGGGGGGCCTCTACGAGCAGTACTTC CASSSGALAGGLYEQYF
TRBJ2-3 - TRBD2 TRBV6-6 TGTGCCAGCAGTCGACTAGCGGGGGGCACAGATACGCAGTATTTT CASSRLAGGTDTQYF
TRBJ1-3 - - TRBV2 TGTGCCAGCAGTGAAGCCGGGATCTCTGGAAACACCATATATTTT CASSEAGISGNTIYF
TRBJ2-1 once TRBD2 TRBV7-2 TGTGCCAGCAGCTTAAGGGCTAGCGGGAGTTACAATGAGCAGTTCTTC CASSLRASGSYNEQFF
TRBJ2-7 - - TRBV2 TGTGCCAGTTACCTATACGAGCAGTACTTC CASYLYEQYF
TRBJ1-3 - - TRBV5-1 TGCGCCAGCAGCCCGACAGCTATAAGAAACACCATATATTTT CASSPTAIRNTIYF
TRBJ1-1 - - TRBV7-7 TGTGCCAGCAGCCTACGAGAGAACACTGAAGCTTTCTTT CASSLRENTEAFF
TRBJ2-7 few - TRBV6-5 TGTGCCAGCAGGGGAGGGGGAGCCTACGAGCAGTACTTC CASRGGGAYEQYF
TRBJ2-5 - TRBD2 TRBV2 TGTGCCAGCACAATGGGACCGGGGGGTCCAGAGACCCAGTACTTC CASTMGPGGPETQYF
TRBJ1-1 once - TRBV3-1/TRBV3-2 TGTGCCAGCAGCACAACCCGCGGGGGCACTGAAGCTTTCTTT CASSTTRGGTEAFF
TRBJ1-5 - - TRBV19 TGTGCCAGTAGTATAGATCTTGGGATAGGGGTTCAGCCCCAGCATTTT CASSIDLGIGVQPQHF
TRBJ1-2 - TRBD1 TRBV19 TGTGCCAGCGTGCCCGAGACAGGGAATGGCTACACCTTC CASVPETGNGYTF
TRBJ2-3 - TRBD2 TRBV20-1 TGCAGTGCTAGTGATAGCGGGGGGGCTGATACGCAGTATTTT CSASDSGGADTQYF
TRBJ2-1 - - TRBV7-2 TGTGCCAGCAGCTTAGAGCCAGGGGCCTACAATGAGCAGTTCTTC CASSLEPGAYNEQFF
TRBJ1-6 - TRBD1 TRBV11-1 TGTGCCAGCAGCTCGTCGGGACAGGGTTCACCCCTCCACTTT CASSSSGQGSPLHF
TRBJ2-7 - - TRBV7-9 TGTGCCAGCAGCTTCGAGCTTTCCCTCTCCTACGAGCAGTACTTC CASSFELSLSYEQYF
TRBJ1-2 - - TRBV6-5 TGTGCCAGCAGGGGGACAACTAACTATGGCTACACCTTC CASRGTTNYGYTF
TRBJ1-1 - - TRBV5-1 TGCGCCAGCAGCTTGGGGCAACCGCACACTGAAGCTTTCTTT CASSLGQPHTEAFF
TRBJ1-5 - - TRBV10-3 TGTGCCATCAGACAGGACCTCAATCAGCCCCAGCATTTT CAIRQDLNQPQHF
TRBJ2-3 - - TRBV5-1 TGCGCCAGCAGCTTGGGGGGCACTCATGGCACAGATACGCAGTATTTT CASSLGGTHGTDTQYF
TRBJ2-2 once - TRBV11-2 TGTGCCAGCAGCCCGCCCGGACTACCCACCGGGGAGCTGTTTTTT CASSPPGLPTGELFF
TRBJ2-1 - - TRBV19 TGTGCCAGTAGTATCAGACAGACCCACAATGAGCAGTTCTTC CASSIRQTHNEQFF
TRBJ2-1 - TRBD2 TRBV5-4 TGTGCCAGCAGCTTGCAACTAGCGGGAGGGTCAAATGAGCAGTTCTTC CASSLQLAGGSNEQFF
TRBJ2-2 - - TRBV7-3 TGTGCCAGCAGGGTAGGGGCAGGGGTCCCCAACACCGGGGAGCTGTTTTTT CASRVGAGVPNTGELFF
TRBJ1-2 - - TRBV12-3/TRBV12-4 TGTGCCAGCAGGTCCACCGAGGGCGGCTACACCTTC CASRSTEGGYTF
TRBJ2-3 - - TRBV11-1 TGTGCCAGCAGCTTAGCGCAGTCGACAGATACGCAGTATTTT CASSLAQSTDTQYF
TRBJ2-7 - - TRBV3-1/TRBV3-2 TGTGCCAGCAGCCAAGATCAAAACGTGGCCCACGAGCAGTACTTC CASSQDQNVAHEQYF
TRBJ2-7 - - TRBV4-1 TGCGCCAGCAGCCAAGTTAGTAACGGGTACGAGCAGTACTTC CASSQVSNGYEQYF
TRBJ1-5 once - TRBV2 TGTGCCAGCAGTGGAAGGGGATCTAGCAATCAGCCCCAGCATTTT CASSGRGSSNQPQHF
TRBJ1-2 - - TRBV20-1 TGCAGTGCAAGTCAGGGTGGTAACTATGGCTACACCTTC CSASQGGNYGYTF
TRBJ1-5 - TRBD1 TRBV2 TGTGCCAGCAGCGAACAGGGGTCCTATCAGCCCCAGCATTTT CASSEQGSYQPQHF